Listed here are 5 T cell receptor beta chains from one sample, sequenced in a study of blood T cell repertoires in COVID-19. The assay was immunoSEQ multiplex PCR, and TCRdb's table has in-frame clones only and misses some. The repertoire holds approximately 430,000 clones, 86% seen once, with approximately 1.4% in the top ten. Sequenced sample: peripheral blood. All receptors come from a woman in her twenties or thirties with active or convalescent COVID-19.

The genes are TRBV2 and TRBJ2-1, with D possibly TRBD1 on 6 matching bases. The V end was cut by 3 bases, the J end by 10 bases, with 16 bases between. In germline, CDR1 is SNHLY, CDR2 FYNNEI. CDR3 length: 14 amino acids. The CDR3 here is CASSEYAGAEEQFF. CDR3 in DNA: TGTGCCAGCAGTGAGTATGCAGGGGCAGAGGAGCAGTTCTTC.

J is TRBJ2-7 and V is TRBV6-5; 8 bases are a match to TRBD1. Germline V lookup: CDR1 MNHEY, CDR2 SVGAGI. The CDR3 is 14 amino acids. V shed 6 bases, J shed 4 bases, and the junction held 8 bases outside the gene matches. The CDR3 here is CASSQPGGRYEQYF. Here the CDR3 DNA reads TGTGCCAGCAGCCAACCAGGGGGCAGGTACGAGCAGTACTTC.

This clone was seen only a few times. The CDR3 sequence is CASSQEQAGEDTQYF. The CDR3 nucleotides are TGTGCCAGCAGCCAAGAGCAAGCGGGAGAAGATACGCAGTATTTT. The chain couples TRBV3-1 (or the pseudogene TRBV3-2) to TRBJ2-3; 8 bases map to TRBD2. V lost 0 bases to trimming and J lost 5 bases; unmatched junction nucleotides: 4. CDR3 size: 15 residues. Germline V gives CDR1 LGHDT, CDR2 YNNKEL (reference sequence).

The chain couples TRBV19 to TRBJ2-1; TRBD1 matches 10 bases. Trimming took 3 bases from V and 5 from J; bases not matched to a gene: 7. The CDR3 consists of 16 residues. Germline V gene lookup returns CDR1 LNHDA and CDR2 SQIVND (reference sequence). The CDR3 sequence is CASSIMTGGANNEQFF. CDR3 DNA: TGTGCCAGTAGTATCATGACAGGGGGCGCGAACAATGAGCAGTTCTTC.

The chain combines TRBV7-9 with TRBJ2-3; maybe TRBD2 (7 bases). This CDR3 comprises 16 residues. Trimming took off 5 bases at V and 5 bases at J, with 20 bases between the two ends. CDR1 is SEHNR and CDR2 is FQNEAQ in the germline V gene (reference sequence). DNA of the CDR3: TGTGCCAGCAGCCGGGGGGCAGGGGATGGCATAGATACGCAGTATTTT. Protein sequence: CASSRGAGDGIDTQYF.